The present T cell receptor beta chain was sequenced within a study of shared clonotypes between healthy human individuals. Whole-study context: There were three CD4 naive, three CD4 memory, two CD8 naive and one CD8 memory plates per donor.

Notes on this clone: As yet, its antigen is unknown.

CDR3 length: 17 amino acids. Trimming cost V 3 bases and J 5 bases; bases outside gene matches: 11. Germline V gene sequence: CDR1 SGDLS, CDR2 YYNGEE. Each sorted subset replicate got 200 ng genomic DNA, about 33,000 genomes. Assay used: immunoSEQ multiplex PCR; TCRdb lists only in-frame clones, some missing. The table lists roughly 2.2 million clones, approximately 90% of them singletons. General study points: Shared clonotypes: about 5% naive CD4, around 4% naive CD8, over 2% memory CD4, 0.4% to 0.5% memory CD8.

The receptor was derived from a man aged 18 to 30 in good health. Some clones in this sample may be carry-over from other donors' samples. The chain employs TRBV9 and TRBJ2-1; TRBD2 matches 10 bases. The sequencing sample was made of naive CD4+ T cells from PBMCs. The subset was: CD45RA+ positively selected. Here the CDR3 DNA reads TGTGCCAGCAGCGCCCTGGTAGGGCTAGCGGGGGACAATGAGCAGTTCTTC. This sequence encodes CASSALVGLAGDNEQFF. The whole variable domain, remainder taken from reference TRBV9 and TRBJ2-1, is DSGVTQTPKHLITATGQRVTLRCSPRSGDLSVYWYQQSLDQGLQFLIQYYNGEERAKGNILERFSAQQFPDLHSELNLSSLELGDSALYFCASSALVGLAGDNEQFFGPGTRLTVL.